Following are 20 T cell receptor beta chains from one sample sequenced in a study of CD4 T cells in relation to SARS-CoV-2 and coronaviruses. This table comes from immunoSEQ multiplex PCR, and its TCRdb copy is limited to in-frame clones, with some not included. Found here are more than 20,000 clones, over 70% of them singletons; the top ten hold about 12%. No antigens are known for them. CD4+ T cells from unexposed donors were obtained before the COVID-19 pandemic (2011-2018). The cells were cultured for about ten days before CD4+ T cells were isolated. Sequencing used CD4+ T cells from PBMCs, cultured in vitro. The source of these receptors is a human donor in good health.

The V call is TRBV7-8, the J call TRBJ2-1; 9 positions match TRBD1. The germline gives CDR1 SGHVS, CDR2 FQNEAQ. CDR3 length: 15 residues. The V segment lost 5 bases and the J segment 7 bases; nucleotides outside the gene matches: 9. The DNA of the CDR3 is TGTGCCAGCAGCCCGGGGGGACAGGGATCAAATGAGCAGTTCTTC. Amino acids: CASSPGGQGSNEQFF.

This clone has a handful of counts. The J gene is TRBJ2-3, the V gene TRBV21-1. TRBV21-1 is a recognized pseudogene. The CDR3 loop spans 18 amino acids. This CDR3 is CASSKCMPPRRTTDTQYF. CDR3 nucleotide sequence: TGTGCCAGCAGCAAATGCATGCCCCCAAGACGCACCACAGATACGCAGTATTTT.

The chain combines TRBV10-3 with TRBJ1-5; D is unclear. With 0 bases removed from V and 6 bases from J, the gap between germline ends came to 3 bases. Germline-derived CDR1 and CDR2 are ENHRY and SYGVKD. This CDR3 has 12 residues. The CDR3 region has the DNA TGTGCCATCAGTGAGTCAGGTCAGCCCCAGCATTTT. Translating gives CAISESGQPQHF.

The chain carries TRBV6-4 and TRBJ1-5; D is possibly TRBD1 (6 bases). Per the germline V gene, CDR1 is MRHNA and CDR2 is SNTAGT. The CDR3 is 15 amino acids. V lost 4 bases and J lost 3, with 13 bases in between. Here the CDR3 DNA reads TGTGCCAGCAGTGCGACCTCGGGGGCCAATCAGCCCCAGCATTTT. Translation gives CASSATSGANQPQHF.

The chain is built from TRBV21-1 and TRBJ2-7; TRBD2 reflects the table's D call only, with no check against the DNA. TRBV21-1 is a pseudogene locus. There are 18 residues in the CDR3. CDR3 coding DNA: TGTGCCAGCAGCTTTACTGTAAAAGGGGCAGGGGAGGGCTACGAGCAGTACTTC. This encodes CASSFTVKGAGEGYEQYF.

CDR3 amino acids: CASSRGWAGGETQYF. In DNA form, the CDR3 reads TGTGCCAGCAGCCGGGGCTGGGCAGGGGGCGAGACCCAGTACTTC. This chain links TRBV25-1 with TRBJ2-5, with 8 bases aligning to TRBD1. CDR3 length equals 15 residues. Germline CDR1 reads MGHDK; CDR2 reads SYGVNS. The J segment lost 5 bases and the V segment lost 6 bases, leaving 11 bases of the junction unmatched.

The rearrangement links TRBV5-1 to TRBJ1-3; D is ambiguous. The germline V gene has CDR1 SGHRS and CDR2 YFSETQ. This CDR3 region has 14 residues. Trimming took 0 bases from V and 3 from J, leaving 7 bases between them. This CDR3 is CASSLAGFGNTIYF. The DNA of the CDR3 is TGCGCCAGCAGCTTGGCGGGGTTTGGAAACACCATATATTTT.

The genes are TRBV12-3 or TRBV12-4 and TRBJ1-2; perhaps TRBD1 as D (5 bases). The germline V and J ends were trimmed by 2 bases and 7 bases, with 8 bases remaining between them. CDR3 length equals 12 residues. CDR3 nucleotide sequence: TGTGCCAGCAGTTTACAGGGTGGTGGCTACACCTTC. Translation gives CASSLQGGGYTF.

The rearrangement links TRBV5-1 to TRBJ2-6; a weak D match, TRBD2 (5 bases). Between the trimmed V and J ends, which lost 1 base and 12 bases, there was a span of 17 bases. CDR1 is SGHRS and CDR2 is YFSETQ in the germline V gene. The CDR3 loop spans 15 amino acids. CDR3 protein: CASSLRPADEGVLTF. The CDR3 DNA is TGCGCCAGCAGCTTGCGGCCCGCGGATGAGGGCGTCCTGACTTTC.

The chain uses TRBV10-3 and TRBJ1-5; D unresolved. This CDR3 contains 14 residues. Germline lookup yields CDR1 ENHRY and CDR2 SYGVKD. V was cut by 1 base and J by 3 bases, with 7 bases left in between. The CDR3 sequence is CAISELQHNQPQHF. CDR3 coding DNA: TGTGCCATCAGTGAGTTGCAGCACAATCAGCCCCAGCATTTT.

V is TRBV24-1 and J is TRBJ2-7; 10 positions match TRBD1. With V trimmed by 4 bases and J by 5 bases, 4 bases remained unmatched. Germline V gene lookup returns CDR1 KGHDR and CDR2 SFDVKD. This CDR3 spans 14 amino acids. The CDR3 DNA reads as TGTGCCACCAGTGACGACAGGGGGCCGGACGAGCAGTACTTC. It translates to CATSDDRGPDEQYF.

The chain joins TRBV10-2 to TRBJ1-2; 7 bases are a match to TRBD1. CDR3 length: 14 residues. Germline V gives CDR1 WSHSY, CDR2 SAAADI. Germline trimming cut 4 bases from V and 3 bases from J; bases unmatched to any gene: 5. The CDR3: CASSARGRDYGYTF. In nucleotides, the CDR3 is TGCGCCAGCAGTGCGAGGGGGCGAGACTATGGCTACACCTTC.

The chain couples TRBV3-1 (or the pseudogene TRBV3-2) to TRBJ1-1, with no clear D. V was pared by 2 bases and J by 1 base, with 11 bases between. The CDR3 has 15 residues. Germline V gene lookup returns CDR1 LGHDT and CDR2 YNNKEL (reference sequence). CDR3 region: CASSQPPGRNTEAFF. CDR3 in DNA: TGTGCCAGCAGCCAACCACCAGGACGGAACACTGAAGCTTTCTTT.

The V and J genes are TRBV6-5 and TRBJ2-1; D not certain. Germline CDR1 reads MNHEY; CDR2 reads SVGAGI. Trimming stripped 7 bases from V and 6 bases from J, with 13 bases between. The CDR3 is 13 amino acids. CDR3 nucleotide sequence: TGTGCCAGCATAGATGGACCTTTCAATGAGCAGTTCTTC. This gives the protein CASIDGPFNEQFF.

The rearrangement joins TRBV5-1 to TRBJ1-4, with D perhaps matching TRBD1 (5 bases). V lost 4 bases and J 2 bases, leaving 12 bases between the germline ends. This CDR3 is 15 amino acids long. Germline lookup yields CDR1 SGHRS and CDR2 YFSETQ. CDR3 coding DNA: TGCGCCAGCAGCACCGCAGGGATTACTAATGAAAAACTGTTTTTT. Amino acids: CASSTAGITNEKLFF.

J is TRBJ1-4 and V is TRBV7-6; TRBD1 is a possible D gene (5 bases). From germline, CDR1 is SGHVS and CDR2 FNYEAQ. Trimming cost V 2 bases and J 10 bases, with 20 bases left between them. This CDR3 comprises 16 residues. The CDR3, as DNA: TGTGCCAGCAGCTTACAAGGGCAGGGTTTAAACGGAAAACTGTTTTTT. Protein: CASSLQGQGLNGKLFF.

The J gene is TRBJ1-6, the V gene TRBV5-3; D is possibly TRBD1 (5 bases). TRBV5-3 is identified as an open reading frame with a role that is uncertain. V gave up 1 base and J gave up 8 bases, with 7 bases separating them. This CDR3 is built from 13 residues. CDR3 nucleotides: TGTGCCAGAAGCTTGATGGGGGATTCACCCCTCCACTTT. Its translation: CARSLMGDSPLHF.

This clone was detected once. The chain links TRBV6-1 to TRBJ2-3; D may be TRBD2 (6 bases). The CDR3 loop spans 18 amino acids. The germline gives CDR1 MNHNS, CDR2 SASEGT. Trimming took off 4 bases at V and 0 bases at J, with 20 bases between the two ends. CDR3 in amino acids: CASSGGASVITSTDTQYF. The CDR3 DNA reads TGTGCCAGCAGTGGTGGGGCTAGCGTAATCACTAGCACAGATACGCAGTATTTT.

This clone was observed a handful of times. The chain is built from TRBV5-1 and TRBJ1-6; weak D call: TRBD1 (5 bases). The germline CDR1 and CDR2 sequences are SGHRS and YFSETQ. V was pared by 0 bases and J by 5 bases, with 9 bases between. There are 15 residues in the CDR3. The CDR3 nucleotides read TGCGCCAGCAGCTTGGATGGGGCCGATAATTCACCCCTCCACTTT. This sequence encodes CASSLDGADNSPLHF.

This chain links TRBV27 with TRBJ2-5; 7 bases are a match to TRBD2. With 6 bases clipped from V and 3 bases from J, the junction kept 13 bases outside the gene matches. This CDR3 has 16 amino acids. Looked up from germline, CDR1 is MNHEY and CDR2 is SMNVEV (reference sequence). In DNA, the CDR3 is TGTGCCAGCAGAAGAGAAAGCGGGGTGATTAAAGAGACCCAGTACTTC. Encoded protein: CASRRESGVIKETQYF.